The source of this T cell receptor beta chain is a study of cytomegalovirus exposure and HLA in healthy donors. The wider study: The platform used for the 120 or so validation repertoires matched that of the approximately 710 first-cohort repertoires, a later analysis reported. Study-wide points: The tendency of first-cohort TCR clusters to co-occur in the roughly 130 validation repertoires was the finding of a later analysis. The study put 160 or so TCR beta chains on its list as cytomegalovirus-associated.

The table lists this clone with a count of one. Its antigen remains unidentified. The V end lost 5 bases, the J end lost 3 bases, and 11 bases lay between the germline ends. Germline V gene lookup returns CDR1 SGHVS and CDR2 FQNEAQ. This CDR3 has 15 amino acids. TCRdb keeps only in-frame clones here, not all; method: immunoSEQ multiplex PCR. The profile covers approximately 160,000 clones, with less than 95% appearing a single time and around 3.1% taken by the ten largest. This sequence was found in a woman aged 18 to 35 in good health and CMV-seropositive. The rearrangement links TRBV7-8 to TRBJ1-6; no clear D. Sequencing was carried out using PBMCs. The CDR3 protein is CASSRQVVYNSPLHF. The CDR3 nucleotides read TGTGCCAGCAGCCGGCAGGTGGTCTATAATTCACCCCTCCACTTT. Supplemented by reference TRBV7-8 and TRBJ1-6, the full variable domain reads GAGVSQSPRYKVAKRGQDVALRCDPISGHVSLFWYQQALGQGPEFLTYFQNEAQLDKSGLPSDRFFAERPEGSVSTLKIQRTQQEDSAVYLCASSRQVVYNSPLHFGNGTRLTVT.